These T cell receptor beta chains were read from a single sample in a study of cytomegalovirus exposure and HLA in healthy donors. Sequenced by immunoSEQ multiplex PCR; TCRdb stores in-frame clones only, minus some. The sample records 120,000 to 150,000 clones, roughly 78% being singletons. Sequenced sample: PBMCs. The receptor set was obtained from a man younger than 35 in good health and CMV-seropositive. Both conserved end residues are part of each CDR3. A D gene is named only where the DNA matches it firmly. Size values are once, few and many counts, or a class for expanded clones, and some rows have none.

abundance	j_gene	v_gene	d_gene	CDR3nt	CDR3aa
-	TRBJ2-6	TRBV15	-	TGTGCCACCAGCAGCGGAGGTAGTGGGGCCAACGTCCTGACTTTC	CATSSGGSGANVLTF
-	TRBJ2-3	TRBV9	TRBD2	TGTGCCAGCAGCCCCCGGTGGGGGGGGGCAGATACGCAGTATTTT	CASSPRWGGADTQYF
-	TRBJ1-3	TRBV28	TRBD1	TGTGCCAGCAGTCAGACAGGGGGCGCGGCAGGAAACACCATATATTTT	CASSQTGGAAGNTIYF
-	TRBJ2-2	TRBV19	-	TGTGCCTCCTATAGAGGGCTGGGCACCGGGGAGCTGTTTTTT	CASYRGLGTGELFF
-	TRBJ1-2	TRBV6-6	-	TGTGCCAGCAGTTCAACGGTCCAGGGCCCGGCCTATGGCTACACCTTC	CASSSTVQGPAYGYTF
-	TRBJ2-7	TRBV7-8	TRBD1	TGTGCCAGCAGCTCGCCCGGGACAGGGATATACGAGCAGTACTTC	CASSSPGTGIYEQYF
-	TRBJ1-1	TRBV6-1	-	TGTGCCAGCAGTGAACAGGACACCGGTGAAGCTTTCTTT	CASSEQDTGEAFF
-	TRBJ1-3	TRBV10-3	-	TGTGCCCACGCGAGGGACTGGGGTAGCACCATATATTTT	CAHARDWGSTIYF
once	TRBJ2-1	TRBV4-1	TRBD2	TGCGCCAGCAGCCAAGAGAGCGGGAGCTACAATGAGCAGTTCTTC	CASSQESGSYNEQFF
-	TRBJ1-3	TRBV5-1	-	TGCGCCAGCAGCTTGGACAGGTTAGACTTCTCTGGAAACACCATATATTTT	CASSLDRLDFSGNTIYF
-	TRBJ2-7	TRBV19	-	TGTGCCAGTAGTATAGGGACAGCAGGCTACGAGCAGTACTTC	CASSIGTAGYEQYF